The rows below give T cell receptor beta chains drawn from one sample of a study of T cells in narcolepsy. TCRdb's table, derived via immunoSEQ multiplex PCR, lists solely in-frame clones and lacks some. The sample lists fewer than 25,000 clones, 81% occurring once. The sequenced material came from memory (CD45RA-) CD4+ T cells from blood. The receptors shown here come from a human donor in good health. The CDR3 runs from the conserved cysteine through the conserved F or W. A D gene is named only where the DNA matches it firmly. Some rows mark clone size as missing; the rest say once, few, many or name a class of expanded clone.

V	D	size	J	CDR3	DNA
TRBV11-3	NA	NA	TRBJ1-1	CASGVGAVAEAFF	TGTGCCAGCGGTGTGGGGGCGGTCGCTGAAGCTTTCTTT
TRBV7-2	NA	NA	TRBJ2-1	CASSPSRGPYNEQFF	TGTGCCAGCAGCCCGAGCAGGGGCCCTTACAATGAGCAGTTCTTC
TRBV2	NA	NA	TRBJ1-5	CASSEVSNFQPQHF	TGTGCCAGCAGCGAGGTTTCCAATTTTCAGCCCCAGCATTTT
TRBV5-1	NA	NA	TRBJ2-5	CASSLVPGTMETQYF	TGCGCCAGCAGCTTGGTTCCCGGTACCATGGAGACCCAGTACTTC
TRBV5-6	NA	NA	TRBJ1-2	CASSLSVTDYGYTF	TGTGCCAGCAGCTTATCGGTAACGGACTATGGCTACACCTTC
TRBV7-9	NA	NA	TRBJ1-6	CASSSERGGRLNNSPLHF	TGTGCCAGCAGTTCCGAGAGGGGAGGAAGACTGAATAATTCACCCCTCCACTTT
TRBV20-1	NA	NA	TRBJ2-1	CSAVYNEQFF	TGCAGTGCGGTCTACAATGAGCAGTTCTTC
TRBV6-5	NA	few	TRBJ1-3	CASTTRGRVDTIYF	TGTGCCAGCACCACGCGAGGCAGGGTGGACACCATATATTTT
TRBV2	NA	NA	TRBJ1-4	CASSEEVARLFF	TGTGCCAGCAGTGAAGAGGTTGCGAGACTGTTTTTT
TRBV7-2	NA	once	TRBJ2-3	CASSRRVVTGPDTQYF	TGTGCCAGCAGCCGTAGGGTAGTGACGGGCCCAGATACGCAGTATTTT
TRBV4-3	NA	medium-sized	TRBJ1-1	CASSQGLGSRNTEAFF	TGCGCCAGCAGCCAAGGTCTGGGCAGCCGGAACACTGAAGCTTTCTTT
TRBV29-1	TRBD2	NA	TRBJ2-2	CSGPDGSGGNTGELFF	TGCAGCGGGCCTGATGGGAGCGGGGGGAACACCGGGGAGCTGTTTTTT
TRBV19	NA	NA	TRBJ2-1	CASSINSDSYNEQFF	TGTGCCAGTAGTATTAACTCAGACTCCTACAATGAGCAGTTCTTC
TRBV7-6	NA	NA	TRBJ2-1	CASSLGEYYNEQFF	TGTGCCAGCAGCTTAGGGGAGTACTACAATGAGCAGTTCTTC
TRBV2	NA	medium-sized	TRBJ1-1	CASSGRFDRTEAFF	TGTGCCAGCAGTGGGCGTTTCGATAGGACTGAAGCTTTCTTT
TRBV9	NA	NA	TRBJ2-5	CASSVGGNGETQYF	TGTGCCAGCAGCGTAGGCGGAAATGGGGAGACCCAGTACTTC
TRBV7-9	TRBD2	NA	TRBJ2-5	CASTLGASGGQETQYF	TGTGCCAGCACCTTGGGGGCTAGCGGGGGTCAAGAGACCCAGTACTTC
TRBV6-5	NA	NA	TRBJ1-6	CASSYSLRKGDSPLHF	TGTGCCAGCAGTTACTCCCTTAGGAAGGGGGATTCACCCCTCCACTTT
TRBV7-5	NA	once	TRBJ2-4	CARSLAKNIQYF	TGTGCCAGAAGCTTAGCCAAAAACATTCAGTACTTC
TRBV2	TRBD2	NA	TRBJ2-7	CASRWGGRSRNSYEQYF	TGTGCCAGCAGGTGGGGGGGAAGGAGCCGAAACTCCTACGAGCAGTACTTC
TRBV4-3	NA	NA	TRBJ1-3	CASSQAGWGNTIYF	TGCGCCAGCAGCCAAGCGGGGTGGGGAAACACCATATATTTT
TRBV18	NA	NA	TRBJ1-5	CASSRFDSNQPQHF	TGTGCCAGCTCACGATTTGATAGCAATCAGCCCCAGCATTTT
TRBV18	NA	NA	TRBJ1-1	CASSPMGNTEAFF	TGTGCCAGCTCACCTATGGGGAACACTGAAGCTTTCTTT
TRBV9	TRBD1	once	TRBJ2-7	CASSVDGTGIDEQYF	TGTGCCAGCAGCGTAGACGGGACAGGGATCGACGAGCAGTACTTC
TRBV7-2	NA	once	TRBJ2-1	CASSSTVYEQFF	TGTGCCAGCAGCTCAACCGTTTATGAGCAGTTCTTC
TRBV7-6	TRBD1	NA	TRBJ2-7	CASSIEPGQGMVSYEQYF	TGTGCCAGCAGCATAGAACCGGGACAGGGGATGGTCTCCTACGAGCAGTACTTC
TRBV6-1	NA	NA	TRBJ1-1	CASSSSSEAFF	TGTGCCAGCAGTTCGTCGTCTGAAGCTTTCTTT
TRBV29-1	TRBD1	NA	TRBJ1-2	CSVDPSPKQGGGYTF	TGCAGCGTTGACCCGTCCCCCAAGCAGGGGGGAGGCTACACCTTC
TRBV6-1	NA	NA	TRBJ1-4	CASSEAGITTNEKLFF	TGTGCCAGCAGTGAAGCGGGGATAACAACTAATGAAAAACTGTTTTTT
TRBV19	TRBD1	NA	TRBJ1-2	CASLEVSGQGVSYGYTF	TGTGCCAGCCTAGAGGTCTCTGGACAGGGAGTTTCCTATGGCTACACCTTC
TRBV6-6	NA	NA	TRBJ1-4	CASSYPENEKLFF	TGTGCCAGCAGTTACCCGGAAAATGAAAAACTGTTTTTT
TRBV19	NA	NA	TRBJ1-2	CASREFYGYTF	TGTGCCAGTAGGGAGTTCTATGGCTACACCTTC
TRBV4-3	NA	NA	TRBJ1-1	CASSLRRGDEAFF	TGCGCCAGCAGCCTGAGAAGGGGGGATGAAGCTTTCTTT
TRBV11-2	NA	once	TRBJ2-7	CASSATDYEQYF	TGTGCCAGCAGCGCTACTGACTACGAGCAGTACTTC
TRBV10-3	NA	once	TRBJ2-3	CAHAASTDTQYF	TGTGCCCACGCGGCTAGCACAGATACGCAGTATTTT
TRBV2	TRBD1	NA	TRBJ2-7	CASSAGQGRYEQYF	TGTGCCAGCAGTGCGGGACAGGGTCGCTACGAGCAGTACTTC
TRBV7-9	NA	few	TRBJ2-7	CASRGGGGEQYF	TGTGCCAGCCGGGGAGGGGGGGGCGAGCAGTACTTC
TRBV11-1	NA	NA	TRBJ1-1	CASSPSRVGTEAFF	TGTGCCAGCAGTCCTAGTCGGGTGGGCACTGAAGCTTTCTTT
TRBV13	TRBD1	NA	TRBJ1-2	CASSLTFTGVAYGYTF	TGTGCCAGCAGCTTAACTTTCACAGGGGTCGCCTATGGCTACACCTTC